The 9 T cell receptor beta chains below were found in one sample sequenced in a study of cytomegalovirus exposure and HLA in healthy donors. In the PCR, 60 Vbeta and 13 Jbeta primers were used. Assay: immunoSEQ multiplex PCR; the TCRdb copy retains only in-frame clones and omits some. Here the sample table reports about 84,000 clones. Material for sequencing was PBMCs. The receptors originated from a man aged 45-65 years in good health and CMV-seronegative.

The gene calls are TRBV5-1 and TRBJ2-3, with 12 bases aligning to TRBD2. The trim removed 4 bases at V and 0 bases at J, leaving 9 bases unmatched. Germline loops: CDR1 SGHRS, CDR2 YFSETQ. CDR3 length: 18 residues. The CDR3 loop reads CASSPGVTSGGSTDTQYF. The CDR3 bases are TGCGCCAGCAGCCCGGGGGTGACTAGCGGGGGTAGCACAGATACGCAGTATTTT. The full variable domain, its missing parts supplied by reference TRBV5-1 and TRBJ2-3, is KAGVTQTPRYLIKTRGQQVTLSCSPISGHRSVSWYQQTPGQGLQFLFEYFSETQRNKGNFPGRFSGRQFSNSRSEMNVSTLELGDSALYLCASSPGVTSGGSTDTQYFGPGTRLTVL.

The chain recombines TRBV9 with TRBJ2-2; D is possibly TRBD1 (5 bases). V was shortened by 6 bases and J by 4 bases, with 16 bases between the two germline ends. Per germline, CDR1 SGDLS and CDR2 YYNGEE. This CDR3 region has 15 residues. CDR3 sequence: CASNPQAGITGELFF. The CDR3 nucleotides are TGTGCCAGCAACCCCCAGGCAGGGATCACCGGGGAGCTGTTTTTT.

The gene calls are TRBV7-3 and TRBJ2-5, with D possibly being TRBD1 (7 bases). Trimming stripped 5 bases from V and 5 bases from J, with 15 bases between. The CDR3 has 14 amino acids. Germline loops: CDR1 SGHTA, CDR2 FQGTGA. The CDR3 DNA follows: TGTGCCAGCAGCCCTCAGGGGGGTCGGGAGACCCAGTACTTC. Translated, it gives CASSPQGGRETQYF. The full variable domain, with the rest looked up from reference TRBV7-3 and TRBJ2-5, is GAGVSQTPSNKVTEKGKYVELRCDPISGHTALYWYRQSLGQGPEFLIYFQGTGAADDSGLPNDRFFAVRPEGSVSTLKIQRTERGDSAVYLCASSPQGGRETQYFGPGTRLLVL.

The CDR3 loop reads CASSVDRGTDTQYF. In DNA, the CDR3 is TGTGCCAGCAGCGTCGACAGGGGCACAGATACGCAGTATTTT. The gene calls are TRBV6-1 and TRBJ2-3, with 7 positions matching TRBD1. The germline V gene encodes CDR1 MNHNS and CDR2 SASEGT. V lost 6 bases to trimming and J lost 1 base; unmatched junction nucleotides: 4. The CDR3 contains 14 residues.

This chain connects TRBV28 to TRBJ1-6, with D maybe TRBD1 (6 bases). The length of the CDR3 is 14 residues. Germline CDR1 and CDR2: MDHEN and SYDVKM. The ends were cut back, 5 bases at V and 4 bases at J, with 9 bases in the middle. The CDR3 bases are TGTGCCAGCAGTCCAGGACAGTATAATTCACCCCTCCACTTT. Amino acid sequence: CASSPGQYNSPLHF.

The V and J genes are TRBV5-1 and TRBJ1-2; 8 nucleotides match TRBD1. The J segment lost 5 bases and the V segment lost 2 bases, leaving 8 bases of the junction unmatched. The CDR3 covers 15 residues. Per the germline V gene, CDR1 is SGHRS and CDR2 is YFSETQ. The CDR3 region is CASSFQGAKEYGYTF. In DNA, the CDR3 is TGCGCCAGCAGCTTCCAGGGGGCTAAAGAGTATGGCTACACCTTC.

This CDR3 reads CASSPFSGGEYEQYF. For the CDR3, the DNA is TGTGCCAGCTCACCGTTTAGCGGGGGGGAATACGAGCAGTACTTC. This rearrangement joins TRBV18 to TRBJ2-7; TRBD2 agrees at 11 bases. There are 15 residues in the CDR3. The trim removed 3 bases at V and 4 bases at J, leaving 5 bases unmatched. Germline assignment: CDR1 KGHSH and CDR2 LQKENI.

The rearrangement joins TRBV10-1 to TRBJ2-4; D perhaps matches TRBD2 (5 bases). The germline V and J ends were trimmed by 1 base and 1 base, with 11 bases remaining between them. Per germline, CDR1 WNHNN and CDR2 SYGVQD (reference sequence). This CDR3 comprises 16 residues. The CDR3 spells CASSEWASGAKNIQYF. CDR3 bases: TGCGCCAGCAGTGAGTGGGCCTCGGGGGCCAAAAACATTCAGTACTTC.

This chain connects TRBV7-2 to TRBJ2-5, with a possible D match to TRBD1 (5 bases). Gene TRBJ2-7 matches the end of the DNA better, so the J call may be wrong. Germline V gene sequence: CDR1 SGHTA, CDR2 FQGNSA. The CDR3 has 13 amino acids. CDR3 region: CASSFDRPYEQYF. The CDR3 nucleotides read TGTGCCAGCAGCTTTGACAGACCCTACGAGCAGTACTTC.